The text below deals with one T cell receptor beta chain. The antigen remains unidentified. Method: immunoSEQ multiplex PCR; TCRdb's copy keeps in-frame clones and lacks some. This sample yields about 110,000 clones, of which 70% to 90% are seen a single time; roughly 15% belongs to the top ten. The data stem from a study of T cell responses to AZD1222 COVID-19 vaccine. Overall study findings and caveats: Baseline serology detected seropositivity in only a handful of AZD1222 recipients.

Samples with a second dose at about 4 or about 12 weeks were pooled together. The starting material was peripheral blood, obtained 28 days after the second AZD1222 dose. The TCR sequence derives from an adult who received the AZD1222 COVID-19 vaccine.

The CDR3 region has the DNA TGTGCCAGCAGTTCGGGTTCTAGCACAGATACGCAGTATTTT. This codes for CASSSGSSTDTQYF. The genes are TRBV6-5 and TRBJ2-3; no reliable D call. There are 14 residues in the CDR3. The ends were cut back, 4 bases at V and 0 bases at J, with 8 bases in the middle. Germline lookup yields CDR1 MNHEY and CDR2 SVGAGI.